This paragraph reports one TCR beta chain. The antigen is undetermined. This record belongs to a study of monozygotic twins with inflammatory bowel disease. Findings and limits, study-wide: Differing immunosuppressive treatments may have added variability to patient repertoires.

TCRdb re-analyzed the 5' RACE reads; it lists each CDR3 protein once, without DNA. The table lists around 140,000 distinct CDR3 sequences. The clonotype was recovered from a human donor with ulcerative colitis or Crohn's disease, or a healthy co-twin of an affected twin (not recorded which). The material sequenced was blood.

CDR3 sequence reads: CASSPRTNTEAFF. This sequence joins TRBV18 and TRBJ1-1; TCRdb's assignment of TRBD1 cannot be checked, as there is no DNA. The CDR3 sequence is 13 residues long. Germline assignment: CDR1 KGHSH and CDR2 LQKENI.